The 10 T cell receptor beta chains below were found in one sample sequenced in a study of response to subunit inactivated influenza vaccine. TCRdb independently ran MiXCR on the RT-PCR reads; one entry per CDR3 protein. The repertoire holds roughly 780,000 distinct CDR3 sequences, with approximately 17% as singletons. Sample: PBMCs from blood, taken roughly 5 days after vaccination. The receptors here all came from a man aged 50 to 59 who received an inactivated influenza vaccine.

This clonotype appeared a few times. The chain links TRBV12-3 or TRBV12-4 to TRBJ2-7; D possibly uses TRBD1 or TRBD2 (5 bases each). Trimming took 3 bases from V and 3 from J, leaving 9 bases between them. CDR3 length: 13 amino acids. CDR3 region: CASSLGVIYEQYF. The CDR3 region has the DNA TGTGCCAGCAGTTTGGGGGTGATCTACGAGCAGTACTTC.

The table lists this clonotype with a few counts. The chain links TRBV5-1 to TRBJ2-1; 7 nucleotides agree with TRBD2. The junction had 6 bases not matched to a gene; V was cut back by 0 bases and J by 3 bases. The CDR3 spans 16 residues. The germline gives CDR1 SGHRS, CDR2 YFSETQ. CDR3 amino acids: CASSLDGGSGYNEQFF. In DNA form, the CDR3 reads TGCGCCAGCAGCTTGGATGGCGGGAGTGGCTACAATGAGCAGTTCTTC.

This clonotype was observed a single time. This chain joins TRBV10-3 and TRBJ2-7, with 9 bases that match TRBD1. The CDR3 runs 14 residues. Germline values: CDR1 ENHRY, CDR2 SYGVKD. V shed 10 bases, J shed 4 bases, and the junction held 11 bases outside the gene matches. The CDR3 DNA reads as TGTGCCACCCTAGGACGGGACAGGGAATACGAGCAGTACTTC. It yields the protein CATLGRDREYEQYF.

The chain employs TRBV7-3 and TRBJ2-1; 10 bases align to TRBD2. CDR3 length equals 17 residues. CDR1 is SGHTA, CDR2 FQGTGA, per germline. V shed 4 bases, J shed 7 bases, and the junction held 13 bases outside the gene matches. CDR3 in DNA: TGTGCCAGCAGCTCCCCGGCCGGGGCTAGCGGGAGAAATGAGCAGTTCTTC. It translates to CASSSPAGASGRNEQFF.

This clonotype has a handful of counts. The CDR3 coding sequence is TGTGCCAGCAGCCAAGAGGCTCGGGGACGGGTC. As protein: CASSQEARGRV. V gene TRBV4-2 combines with J gene TRBJ2-7, with D perhaps TRBD1 or TRBD2 (5 bases each). The CDR3 loop spans 11 amino acids. CDR1 and CDR2 from the germline V gene are LGHNA and YNFKEQ.

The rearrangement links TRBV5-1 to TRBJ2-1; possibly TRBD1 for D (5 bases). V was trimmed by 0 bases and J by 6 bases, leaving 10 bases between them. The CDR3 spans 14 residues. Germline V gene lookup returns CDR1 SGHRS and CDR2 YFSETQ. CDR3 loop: CASSLVGESNEQFF. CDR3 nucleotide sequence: TGCGCCAGCAGCTTGGTAGGGGAAAGCAATGAGCAGTTCTTC. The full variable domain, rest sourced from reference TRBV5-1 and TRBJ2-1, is KAGVTQTPRYLIKTRGQQVTLSCSPISGHRSVSWYQQTPGQGLQFLFEYFSETQRNKGNFPGRFSGRQFSNSRSEMNVSTLELGDSALYLCASSLVGESNEQFFGPGTRLTVL.

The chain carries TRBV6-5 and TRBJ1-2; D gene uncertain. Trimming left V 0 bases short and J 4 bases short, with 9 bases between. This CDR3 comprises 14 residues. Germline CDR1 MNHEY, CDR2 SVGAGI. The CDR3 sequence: CASSYSLRSYGYTF. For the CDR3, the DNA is TGTGCCAGCAGTTACTCTCTCCGGTCCTATGGCTACACCTTC.

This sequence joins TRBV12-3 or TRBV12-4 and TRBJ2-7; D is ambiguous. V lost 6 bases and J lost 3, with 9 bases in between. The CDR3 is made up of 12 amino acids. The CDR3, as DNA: TGTGCCAGCAGCACACCGGGCTACGAGCAGTACTTC. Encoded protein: CASSTPGYEQYF.

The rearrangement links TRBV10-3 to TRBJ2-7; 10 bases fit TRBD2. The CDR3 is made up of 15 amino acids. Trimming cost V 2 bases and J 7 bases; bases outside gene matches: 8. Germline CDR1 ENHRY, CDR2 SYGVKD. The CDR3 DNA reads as TGTGCCATCAGTGAGAGGCTAGCGGGAGCCGGTGAGCAGTACTTC. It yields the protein CAISERLAGAGEQYF.

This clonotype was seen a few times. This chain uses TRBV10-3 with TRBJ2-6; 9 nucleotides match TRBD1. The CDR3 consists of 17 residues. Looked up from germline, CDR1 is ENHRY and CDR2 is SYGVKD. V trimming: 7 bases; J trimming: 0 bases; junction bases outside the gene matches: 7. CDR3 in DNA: TGTGCCATCAACTCTGACAGGGGGAACTCTGGGGCCAACGTCCTGACTTTC. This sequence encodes CAINSDRGNSGANVLTF.